Listed here are 21 T cell receptor beta chains from one sample, sequenced in a study of response to subunit inactivated influenza vaccine. TCRdb redid the calling of the RT-PCR reads with MiXCR, one entry per CDR3 protein. The repertoire includes some 800,000 distinct CDR3 sequences, around 20% of them detected once, and more than 8.5% sits in the top ten. Sequences were derived from PBMCs from blood, sampled more than 4 days after vaccination. These receptors were taken from a man in his fifties or sixties who received an inactivated influenza vaccine.

This clonotype was seen many times. The chain joins TRBV28 to TRBJ2-3; 9 nucleotides line up with TRBD1. Germline loops: CDR1 MDHEN, CDR2 SYDVKM. This CDR3 is 14 amino acids long. The V gene end was trimmed by 8 bases and the J gene end by 4 bases; junction bases not matched to a gene: 7. The CDR3 DNA sequence: TGTGCCAGCTCCGGGGACAGGGTTCCAGATACGCAGTATTTT. Its protein product is CASSGDRVPDTQYF.

This clonotype was seen only a few times. The rearrangement links TRBV5-1 to TRBJ2-5; 8 positions match TRBD2. This CDR3 region has 15 residues. Germline V gene lookup returns CDR1 SGHRS and CDR2 YFSETQ. The ends lost 0 bases at V and 4 bases at J; junction bases unmatched: 5. The CDR3 sequence is CASSLGLASGETQYF. CDR3 bases: TGCGCCAGCAGCTTGGGACTAGCGTCGGGAGAGACCCAGTACTTC.

The rearrangement links TRBV20-1 to TRBJ2-7; D may match TRBD1 or TRBD2 (7 bases each). V lost 4 bases to trimming and J lost 3 bases, with 25 bases between them. The length of the CDR3 is 17 residues. Germline CDR1 DFQATT, CDR2 SNEGSKA (reference sequence). The CDR3 reads CSATGGGLGVAYYEQYF. The CDR3 coding sequence is TGCAGTGCTACAGGGGGGGGTTTGGGGGTTGCGTACTACGAGCAGTACTTC.

The chain employs TRBV15 and TRBJ2-3; 8 bases are shared with TRBD2. Losses at the gene ends were 0 bases for V and 7 bases for J; bases not matched to a gene: 9. In germline, CDR1 is LNHNV, CDR2 YYDKDF (reference sequence). The CDR3 has 16 residues. Written as DNA, the CDR3 is TGTGCCACCAGCAGAGATCCGGGAGGGACTTCGTATACGCAGTATTTT. Amino acids: CATSRDPGGTSYTQYF.

The chain employs TRBV5-1 and TRBJ2-6; D may be TRBD1 (6 bases). The CDR3 is made up of 18 amino acids. Germline V CDR1 and CDR2: SGHRS, YFSETQ. The V end lost 4 bases, the J end lost 2 bases, and 19 bases lay between the germline ends. The CDR3 is CASSRLVQGKAGANVLTF. The CDR3 nucleotides are TGCGCCAGCAGCCGATTGGTACAGGGAAAGGCTGGGGCCAACGTCCTGACTTTC.

The table lists this clonotype with a few counts. This sequence joins TRBV28 and TRBJ2-1, with 10 bases matching TRBD1. This CDR3 has 17 amino acids. Unmatched junction bases numbered 7, after V lost 2 bases and J lost 3 bases. The V gene's germline CDR1 is MDHEN and CDR2 SYDVKM. The CDR3 DNA reads as TGTGCCAGCAGTTTAGAGACAGGGGGCCTCCTCTACAATGAGCAGTTCTTC. It encodes CASSLETGGLLYNEQFF.

This chain joins TRBV20-1 and TRBJ2-7; TRBD2 matches 14 bases. With 6 bases clipped from V and 6 bases from J, the junction kept 7 bases outside the gene matches. Germline loops: CDR1 DFQATT, CDR2 SNEGSKA (reference sequence). CDR3 length: 14 residues. CDR3 residues: CSAPGLAGVSEQYF. The CDR3 DNA is TGCAGTGCACCGGGACTAGCGGGAGTCTCCGAGCAGTACTTC.

V is TRBV6-4 and J is TRBJ2-3; perhaps D is TRBD1 or TRBD2 (5 bases each). The CDR3 is 15 amino acids. Trimming stripped 7 bases from V and 2 bases from J, with 16 bases between. CDR1 and CDR2 (germline): MRHNA, SNTAGT. The CDR3 loop is CASNLGDPLTDTQYF. The CDR3 DNA reads as TGTGCCAGCAATTTGGGGGATCCTCTCACAGATACGCAGTATTTT.

The V and J genes are TRBV4-3 and TRBJ1-1; D is unresolved. The CDR3 is made up of 14 amino acids. Germline V lookup: CDR1 LGHNA, CDR2 YSLEER. Trimming removed 0 bases at V and 3 bases at J, with 8 bases between. The CDR3 spells CASSQDYQYTEAFF. In DNA, the CDR3 is TGCGCCAGCAGCCAAGATTATCAGTACACTGAAGCTTTCTTT.

There are a few counts of this clonotype. The chain links TRBV2 to TRBJ2-1; 8 bases agree with TRBD2. Germline CDR1 is SNHLY and CDR2 is FYNNEI. The CDR3 length is 14 residues. J lost 8 bases, V lost 7 bases, and 10 bases had no gene match. The CDR3 DNA is TGTGCCAGCAATCGGGGGGGCCAGGTCGATGAGCAGTTCTTC. Residues: CASNRGGQVDEQFF.

This clonotype has a handful of counts. The chain carries TRBV6-1 and TRBJ2-3; 7 nucleotides line up with TRBD2. The CDR3 totals 15 residues. Germline trimming cut 5 bases from V and 5 bases from J; bases unmatched to any gene: 10. Germline CDR1 is MNHNS and CDR2 is SASEGT. In DNA, the CDR3 is TGTGCCAGCAGTACCGCTGGCCGGGAGGTAGATACGCAGTATTTT. Translating it yields CASSTAGREVDTQYF.

The rearrangement uses TRBV7-2 and TRBJ2-7; 8 bases fit TRBD2. CDR1 and CDR2 (germline): SGHTA, FQGNSA. With V trimmed by 5 bases and J by 2 bases, 11 bases remained unmatched. CDR3 size: 16 residues. The DNA of the CDR3 is TGTGCCAGCAGCGACCCATTCAGCGGGAGAGCCTACGAGCAGTACTTC. Translation: CASSDPFSGRAYEQYF. Complete variable domain (other parts from reference TRBV7-2 and TRBJ2-7): GAGVSQSPSNKVTEKGKDVELRCDPISGHTALYWYRQSLGQGLEFLIYFQGNSAPDKSGLPSDRFSAERTGGSVSTLTIQRTQQEDSAVYLCASSDPFSGRAYEQYFGPGTRLTVT.

Concerning this clonotype itself: A much larger clone lies a single base off, so this may be a read error. This sequence joins TRBV6-5 and TRBJ1-6; D gene ambiguous. The CDR3 covers 12 residues. Per the germline V gene, CDR1 is MNHEY and CDR2 is SVGAGI. CDR3 nucleotide sequence: TGTGCCAGCAGTTCCGGACTGTTCACCCTCAACTTT. Translated, it gives CASSSGLFTLNF.

The chain links TRBV7-6 to TRBJ2-5, with D perhaps matching TRBD1 (5 bases). The CDR3 has 16 amino acids. V was shortened by 0 bases and J by 4 bases, with 15 bases between the two germline ends. The germline V gene has CDR1 SGHVS and CDR2 FNYEAQ. For the CDR3, the DNA is TGTGCCAGCAGCTTAGCGGTGGGGCGAGGTCTAGAGACCCAGTACTTC. It specifies CASSLAVGRGLETQYF.

The chain recombines TRBV3-1 with TRBJ2-7; D remains unclear. V lost 1 base and J lost 6, with 10 bases in between. Germline assignment: CDR1 LGHDT and CDR2 YNNKEL (reference sequence). This CDR3 region has 13 residues. The CDR3 reads CASSQVSGAEQYF. DNA of the CDR3: TGTGCCAGCAGCCAAGTTTCAGGAGCCGAGCAGTACTTC.

This clonotype was counted a few times. The J gene is TRBJ2-5, the V gene TRBV4-2; no reliable D call. Germline V gene sequence: CDR1 LGHNA, CDR2 YNFKEQ. V was shortened by 0 bases and J by 1 base, with 9 bases between the two germline ends. This CDR3 spans 15 amino acids. This CDR3 reads CASSQESSSQETQYF. In DNA form, the CDR3 reads TGTGCCAGCAGCCAAGAATCAAGCAGCCAAGAGACCCAGTACTTC.

This clonotype was detected a few times. This chain connects TRBV5-1 to TRBJ2-5; a possible D gene is TRBD1 (5 bases). Germline loops: CDR1 SGHRS, CDR2 YFSETQ. The CDR3 length is 13 residues. V gave up 3 bases and J gave up 4 bases, with 10 bases separating them. DNA for the CDR3: TGCGCCAGCAGCTCCAGGGTTTCAGAGACCCAGTACTTC. Amino acids: CASSSRVSETQYF.

In this sample, this clonotype turned up a few times. The J gene is TRBJ2-1, the V gene TRBV5-1; TRBD1 aligns across 9 bases. The length of the CDR3 is 13 residues. Germline lookup yields CDR1 SGHRS and CDR2 YFSETQ. V was pared by 8 bases and J by 6 bases, with 6 bases of the junction left unmatched. The CDR3 region has the DNA TGCGCCAGTGGACAGGGGCAGGGCAATGAGCAGTTCTTC. Its translation: CASGQGQGNEQFF.

The J gene is TRBJ1-1, the V gene TRBV29-1, with D maybe TRBD1 (6 bases). V lost 7 bases to trimming and J lost 0 bases, with 9 bases between them. Germline lookup yields CDR1 SQVTM and CDR2 ANQGSEA. This CDR3 has 12 residues. The CDR3 nucleotides are TGCAGCGGGGGACATATGAACACTGAAGCTTTCTTT. This translates into CSGGHMNTEAFF.

This clonotype was observed a few times. This chain connects TRBV7-2 to TRBJ1-5, with 9 positions matching TRBD1. Looked up from germline, CDR1 is SGHTA and CDR2 is FQGNSA. V shed 3 bases and J 6 bases; nucleotides not matched to a gene: 3. There are 14 residues in the CDR3. The CDR3 DNA follows: TGTGCCAGCAGCTTCGGACAGGGGAGTCAGCCCCAGCATTTT. This encodes CASSFGQGSQPQHF.

The V gene is TRBV6-1, the J gene TRBJ2-1; 10 positions agree with TRBD2. V lost 4 bases to trimming and J lost 3 bases; unmatched junction nucleotides: 6. The CDR3 extends over 16 amino acids. CDR1 MNHNS and CDR2 SASEGT come from the germline V gene. CDR3 nucleotides: TGTGCCAGCAGTGCCTCTAGCGGGAGTTTCTACAATGAGCAGTTCTTC. This translates into CASSASSGSFYNEQFF.